Here is one TCR beta chain with its context. Which antigen it targets is not known. Nothing much larger sits one base from this clone, and base qualities are not available. Participants in the prospective study were aged about 18 to 100 years, lived in some 24 United States geographic areas, and enrolled through a virtual design. Cohort assignment in the prospective study relied on participant-reported clinical history from a screening survey and a study questionnaire. Recovered participants in ImmuneRACE Cohort 3 were defined by two consecutive negative NP/OP PCR tests, clearance by a healthcare professional, or resolution of symptoms. Each participant in the prospective study had whole blood, serum and a nasopharyngeal or oropharyngeal swab collected by mobile phlebotomists. Prospective study participants could optionally give additional blood draws and questionnaires over an approximately two-month period. Before DNA extraction, blood samples from the prospective study were shipped at room temperature or frozen.

TCRbeta CDR3 regions were amplified from genomic DNA by means of the immunoSEQ Assay, a bias-controlled multiplex PCR. The study's processing was this. The number of nucleated cells in each sample was estimated by amplification of reference gene primers within the assay. To quantify the absolute abundance of each unique TCRbeta CDR3 rearrangement, sequence reads were collapsed and filtered. Productive Simpson clonality was computed per sample as the square root of Simpson's diversity index over productive rearrangements. Held by TCRdb, this immuneACCESS table contains in-frame sequences only and omits some clones. Under half of the omission traces to an unresolved V gene where checked; the cause of the rest is unknown. V, J and clone size are taken as reported in that table, and D and trimming were inferred from the DNA itself. The sample table contains fewer than 300,000 clones; only one count was recorded for about 85% of them. The ten most abundant clones make up 2% to 3% of the sample.

The record originates from a study of blood T cell repertoires in COVID-19 (dated by TCRdb to about 2020). Regarding the study in general: Samples from collaborators originated in the United States, Italy and Spain and spanned both the acute and convalescent phases of COVID-19. Samples were obtained from the ongoing ImmuneRACE study (first 160 participants) and from over a thousand subjects provided by 6 global collaborators. Subjects who had been exposed to COVID-19, were actively infected with it, or had recovered from it provided the deeply sampled blood TCRbeta repertoires that made up the dataset. The material from the prospective study consisted of cDNA or gDNA derived from T cells, B-cell-depleted T cells, or PBMCs. A de-identified subject ID, COVID-19 status, age in years and sex were almost always included in the sample metadata. Where available, HLA class I and class II types were obtained from metadata supplied by the sample provider rather than from assay-based typing. The repertoires were released in a freely available public database intended as a resource for research on the immune response to SARS-CoV-2. Results the study describes overall, beyond this receptor: The quantity of clinical and demographic metadata differed by source and by participant and was supplied without curation.

The germline V gene supplies CDR1 MDHEN and CDR2 SYDVKM. Measured from the cysteine to the phenylalanine, the CDR3 is 14 residues long. Here the CDR3 DNA is all that survives: 42 bases in frame from base 1. V is reduced by 6 bases and J by 0 bases, leaving a spacing of 8 bases between them. The source of this sequence is a woman aged 45 to 65 who had recovered from COVID-19. Sequencing input: PBMCs or T cells enriched from blood (not recorded which). This chain joins TRBV28 to TRBJ1-4; the D gene is not confidently resolved. The nucleotides are TGTGCCAGCAGGCACAGTGCAACTAATGAAAAACTGTTTTTT. This gives the protein CASRHSATNEKLFF.